Sequencing of this T cell receptor (beta chain) was carried out in a study of beta chain features in type 1 diabetes. Study conclusions and caveats: Patients' naive, central memory and Treg TCRB repertoires seemed closer to one another than those of healthy donors. Moderate but significant shortening of TCRB CDR3s was recorded in all four CD4+ subsets from Type 1 diabetes patients.

Trimming left V 5 bases short and J 4 bases short, with 12 bases between. Germline CDR1 and CDR2: MNHNY and SVGAGI (reference sequence). This CDR3 has 15 residues. Every isolated RNA sample was fully reverse transcribed, so sequencing captured expressed TCRB transcripts. This table comes from immunoSEQ multiplex PCR, and its TCRdb copy is limited to in-frame clones, with some not included. The table includes fewer than 900,000 clones, 17% detected once. This clone appeared a few times. The antigen is undetermined. By way of CD45RO/CCR7/CD25/CD127/CD95/CD27, the CD4+ regulatory, stem cell-like memory, central memory and naive cells were sorted. Sorted populations all had greater than 95% purity.

The sequence was obtained from a woman between 18 and 29 years old in good health. Sequenced input: naive CD4+ T cells from blood. This chain links TRBV6-6 with TRBJ2-6; tentatively, D is TRBD1 or TRBD2 (6 bases each). In DNA form, the CDR3 reads TGTGCCAGCAGTGATCGGGGGCTCGGGGCCAACGTCCTGACTTTC. This gives the protein CASSDRGLGANVLTF.